Listed below are T cell receptor beta chains from one sample, sequenced in a study of blood T cells in healthy people across ages. A single record per CDR3 protein comes from TCRdb applying MiXCR to the 5' RACE reads. Among about 1.7 million distinct CDR3 sequences listed, about 28% were seen once. Sequencing input: blood. The receptors stem from a woman in her 30s in good health. The CDR3 runs from the conserved cysteine through the conserved F or W. A D gene is named only where the DNA matches it firmly. Size is stated for part of the rows, as once, few or many counts, or as a class when the clone is expanded.

V,J,size,D,DNA,CDR3
TRBV7-9,TRBJ1-5,.,.,TGTGCCAGCAGCTTAGTTGGAGGCAGGAGTCAGCCCCAGCATTTT,CASSLVGGRSQPQHF
TRBV29-1,TRBJ1-1,.,TRBD1,TGCAGCGCCAGGGGGGGAAAGAACACTGAAGCTTTCTTT,CSARGGKNTEAFF
TRBV5-1,TRBJ1-3,.,.,TGCGCCAGCAGCCCGGGGGACACCATATATTTT,CASSPGDTIYF
TRBV10-2,TRBJ1-5,once,.,TGCGCCAGCAGGGAGTCGATGGGGGGGCCCCAGCATTTT,CASRESMGGPQHF
TRBV3-1,TRBJ1-5,.,.,TGTGCCAGCAGCCAAGCCCTAACTGCCAACCAGCCCCAGCATTTT,CASSQALTANQPQHF
TRBV6-6,TRBJ1-2,many,TRBD1,TGTGCCAGCCGGGACAGGGGGTACCAGGGCTACACCTTC,CASRDRGYQGYTF
TRBV5-1,TRBJ1-4,.,TRBD1,TGCGCCAGCAGCTTAAAAACAGGGGAGCGGCAAAAACTGTTTTTT,CASSLKTGERQKLFF
TRBV29-1,TRBJ2-1,.,TRBD2,TGCAGCGTCCCCGGACTAGCGGGTCTCTGCAATGAGCAGTTCTTC,CSVPGLAGLCNEQFF
TRBV12-3/TRBV12-4,TRBJ2-1,.,TRBD1,TGTGCCAGCAGGCCTCTCCCCGACAGGGCTGATGAGCAGTTCTTC,CASRPLPDRADEQFF
TRBV9,TRBJ2-1,.,TRBD2,TGTGCCAGCAGCGTCACGGGGGGGGGAAGTGAGCAGTTCTTC,CASSVTGGGSEQFF
TRBV20-1,TRBJ2-3,.,TRBD2,TGCAGTGCTGAGAAACTAGCGGGAACCACAGGGGATACGCAGTATTTT,CSAEKLAGTTGDTQYF
TRBV7-2,TRBJ1-4,.,TRBD1,TGTGCCAGCAGCGCTCGGACAGGGCTTAATGAAAAACTGTTTTTT,CASSARTGLNEKLFF
TRBV20-1,TRBJ2-7,many,.,TGCAGTGCTAGAGATGGCGGCCAGGGGACCGACGAGCAGTACTTC,CSARDGGQGTDEQYF